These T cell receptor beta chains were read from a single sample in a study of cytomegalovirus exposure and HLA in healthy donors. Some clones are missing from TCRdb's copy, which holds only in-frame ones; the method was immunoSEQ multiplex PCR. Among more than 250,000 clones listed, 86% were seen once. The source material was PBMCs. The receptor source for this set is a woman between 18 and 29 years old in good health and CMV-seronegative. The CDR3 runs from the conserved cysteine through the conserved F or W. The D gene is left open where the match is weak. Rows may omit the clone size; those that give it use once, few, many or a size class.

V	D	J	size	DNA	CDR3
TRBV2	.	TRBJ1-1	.	TGTGCCAGCAGTGAACAGCAGGGGATGAACACTGAAGCTTTCTTT	CASSEQQGMNTEAFF
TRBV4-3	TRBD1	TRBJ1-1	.	TGCGCCAGCAGCCTCGGGACAGCAAACACTGAAGCTTTCTTT	CASSLGTANTEAFF
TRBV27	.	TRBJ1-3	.	TGTGCCAGCAGCCCTGGGGCGGCGGGGACCATATATTTT	CASSPGAAGTIYF
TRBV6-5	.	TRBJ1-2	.	TGTGCCAGCGAGCAGGGCGTCTATGGCTACACCTTC	CASEQGVYGYTF
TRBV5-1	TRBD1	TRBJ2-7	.	TGCGCCAGCAGCTTGGAAGGACAGGGTCCCTACGAGCAGTACTTC	CASSLEGQGPYEQYF
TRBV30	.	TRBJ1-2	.	TGTGCCTGGAGAGATAGGGACATGTCTAACTATGGCTACACCTTC	CAWRDRDMSNYGYTF
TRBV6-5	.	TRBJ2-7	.	TGTGCCAGCAGTTCCCAACAGGGTTCCTACGAGCAGTACTTC	CASSSQQGSYEQYF
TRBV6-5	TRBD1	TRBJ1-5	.	TGTGCCAGCAGCAGGGGACAGAGCAATCAGCCCCAGCATTTT	CASSRGQSNQPQHF
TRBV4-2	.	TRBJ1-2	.	TGTGCCAGCAGCCAAGATCACGGAGTAAATTTCTATGGCTACACCTTC	CASSQDHGVNFYGYTF
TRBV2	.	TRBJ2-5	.	TGTGCCAGCAGTGCAACGGGCCAAGAGACCCAGTACTTC	CASSATGQETQYF
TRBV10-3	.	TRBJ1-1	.	TGTGCCATCAGTCCAGGGGACACTGAAGCTTTCTTT	CAISPGDTEAFF
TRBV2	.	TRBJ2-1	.	TGTGCCAGCCCCACTAGGTCCTCCCCCTACAATGAGCAGTTCTTC	CASPTRSSPYNEQFF
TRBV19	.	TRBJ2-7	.	TGTGCCAGTAGCATGACGGCGGCCGGCGAGCAGTACTTC	CASSMTAAGEQYF
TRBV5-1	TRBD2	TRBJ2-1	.	TGCGCCAGCAGCTTGGGGGGGACTAGTGATCCGCATGAGCAGTTCTTC	CASSLGGTSDPHEQFF
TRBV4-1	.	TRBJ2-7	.	TGCGCCAGCAGCCAAGGTATTAGAGTCCTAAACGAGCAGTACTTC	CASSQGIRVLNEQYF
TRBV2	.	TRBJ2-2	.	TGTGCCAGCAATGCGGGGTATGGAGATACCGGGGAGCTGTTTTTT	CASNAGYGDTGELFF
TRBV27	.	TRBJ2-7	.	TGTGCCAGCAGTTTACTGACCGGGACTCCCTACGAGCAGTACTTC	CASSLLTGTPYEQYF
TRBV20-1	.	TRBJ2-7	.	TGCAGTGCCCGCTGGCTGTCCGAGCAGTACTTC	CSARWLSEQYF
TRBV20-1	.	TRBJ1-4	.	TGCAGTGCTCCTTTTAATGAAAAACTGTTTTTT	CSAPFNEKLFF
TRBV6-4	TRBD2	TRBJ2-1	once	TGTGCCAGCACGCTAGCGGACCCTCAGGGGCAGTTCTTC	CASTLADPQGQFF
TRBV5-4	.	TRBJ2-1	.	TGTGCCAGCAGCTTGGAGGACGGCCTAGCGCAGTTCTTC	CASSLEDGLAQFF
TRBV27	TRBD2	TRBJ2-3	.	TGTGCCAGCAGTTTACTAGCGGGAGTCGGCACAGATACGCAGTATTTT	CASSLLAGVGTDTQYF
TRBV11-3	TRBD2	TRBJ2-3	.	TGTGCCAGCAGCCAAGGCGGGGGGGCCGACCTTAGGCCCCCGCAGTATTTT	CASSQGGGADLRPPQYF
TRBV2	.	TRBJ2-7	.	TGTGCCAGCAGGCAGGGACATAGTTCCTACGAGCAGTACTTC	CASRQGHSSYEQYF
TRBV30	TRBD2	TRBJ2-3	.	TGTGCCTGGAGTGGGCTAGCGGGCACAGATACGCAGTATTTT	CAWSGLAGTDTQYF
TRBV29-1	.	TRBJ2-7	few	TGCAGCGCCTATTTGGGGCTCTCCTACGAGCAGTACTTC	CSAYLGLSYEQYF
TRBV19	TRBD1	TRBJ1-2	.	TGTGCCAGTAGTCGGGACAGCTATGGCTACACCTTC	CASSRDSYGYTF
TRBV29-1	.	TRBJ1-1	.	TGCAGCGTTGTAAACAGGGCGAACACTGAAGCTTTCTTT	CSVVNRANTEAFF
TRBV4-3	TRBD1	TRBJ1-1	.	TGCGCCAGCAGCTCACAGGGGGGGAGCGACACTGAAGCTTTCTTT	CASSSQGGSDTEAFF
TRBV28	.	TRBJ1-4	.	TGTGCCAGCAGTCTGGACAGCCGACCTGGGAAACTGTTTTTT	CASSLDSRPGKLFF
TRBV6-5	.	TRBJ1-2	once	TGTGCCAGCAGTTACTCGAAGGGGGACTATGGCTACACCTTC	CASSYSKGDYGYTF
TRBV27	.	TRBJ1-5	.	TGTGCCAGCAGTTTTACAGGGTCCCATCAGCCCCAGCATTTT	CASSFTGSHQPQHF
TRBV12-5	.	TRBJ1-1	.	TGTGCTAGTGGTCTTCTCGACAGGACAAACACTGAAGCTTTCTTT	CASGLLDRTNTEAFF
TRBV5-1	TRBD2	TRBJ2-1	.	TGCGCCAGCAGCTTGTTTGGGACTAACTCCTACAATGAGCAGTTCTTC	CASSLFGTNSYNEQFF
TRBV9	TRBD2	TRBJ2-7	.	TGTGCCAGCAGCGTTGCCCAGTGGGGACTAGCGGGAGGGAGGTCCTACGAGCAGTACTTC	CASSVAQWGLAGGRSYEQYF
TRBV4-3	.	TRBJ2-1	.	TGCGCCAGCAGCCTATCTCCGGGGGATGAGCAGTTCTTC	CASSLSPGDEQFF
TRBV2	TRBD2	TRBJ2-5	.	TGTGCCAGCAGTGAACTTAGCGGGAGGGCAGAGACCCAGTACTTC	CASSELSGRAETQYF
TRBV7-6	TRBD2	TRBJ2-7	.	TGTGCCAGCAGCCCCGGACTAGCGGGAGAGCGCGAGCAGTACTTC	CASSPGLAGEREQYF
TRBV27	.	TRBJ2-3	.	TGTGCCAGCAGCCTAACAGGGACGCAGTATTTT	CASSLTGTQYF
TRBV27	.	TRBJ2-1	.	TGTGCCAGCACCCGAATGCGGGACCGATACAATGAGCAGTTCTTC	CASTRMRDRYNEQFF
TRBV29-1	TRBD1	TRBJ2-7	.	TGCAGCGCTACCCCAGGGGGTATCAACGAGCAGTACTTC	CSATPGGINEQYF
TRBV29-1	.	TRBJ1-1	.	TGCAGCGTCGCGGCCCTCATAGGGGACACTGAAGCTTTCTTT	CSVAALIGDTEAFF
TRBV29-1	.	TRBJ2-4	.	TGCAGCGTTGATGGGGCAGGGGATAAAAACATTCAGTACTTC	CSVDGAGDKNIQYF
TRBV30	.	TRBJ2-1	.	TGTGCCTGGAGTTTGGCCCGCGCGGACAATGAGCAGTTCTTC	CAWSLARADNEQFF
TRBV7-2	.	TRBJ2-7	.	TGTGCCAGCAGCTTATCCCAAACCCTATCCTACGAGCAGTACTTC	CASSLSQTLSYEQYF
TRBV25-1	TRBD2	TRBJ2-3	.	TGTGCCAGCAGTGATGTAGCGGGAGTCTCAGATACGCAGTATTTT	CASSDVAGVSDTQYF
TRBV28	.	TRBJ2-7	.	TGTGCCAGCAGTTTAAACAGCCCCTACGAGCAGTACTTC	CASSLNSPYEQYF
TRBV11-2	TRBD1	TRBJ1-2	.	TGTGCCAGCAGCTCCATAACAGGGGGCGCAGGCTATGGCTACACCTTC	CASSSITGGAGYGYTF
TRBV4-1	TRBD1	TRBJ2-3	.	TGCGCCAGCAGACCCCGGACAGGGGGCGAAACAGATACGCAGTATTTT	CASRPRTGGETDTQYF
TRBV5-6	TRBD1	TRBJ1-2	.	TGTGCCAGCAGCTCACAGGGGGTGGTCTATGGCTACACCTTC	CASSSQGVVYGYTF
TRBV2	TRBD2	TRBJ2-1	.	TGTGCCAGCAGTGGTCTTAGCGGGACGCAGTTCTTC	CASSGLSGTQFF
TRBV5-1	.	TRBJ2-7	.	TGCGCCAGCAGCTTGTTCCAGGGCGGTGGGGCAAGCTCCTACGAGCAGTACTTC	CASSLFQGGGASSYEQYF
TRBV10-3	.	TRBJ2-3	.	TGTGCCATCAGTCAGCCACCGGGACTCATCACAGATACGCAGTATTTT	CAISQPPGLITDTQYF
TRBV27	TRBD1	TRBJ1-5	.	TGTGCCAGCAGTCCGTCGACAGGGGAATTGGGGAGTCCCCAGCATTTT	CASSPSTGELGSPQHF
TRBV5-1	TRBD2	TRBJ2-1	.	TGCGCCAGCAGCTCCCGGACTAGCGGACTCTCCTACAATGAGCAGTTCTTC	CASSSRTSGLSYNEQFF
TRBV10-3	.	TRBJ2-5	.	TGTGCCATCAGCCAGAGACTCAAAGAGACCCAGTACTTC	CAISQRLKETQYF
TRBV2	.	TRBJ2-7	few	TGTGCCAGCAGTAGCGACCTCTACGAGCAGTACTTC	CASSSDLYEQYF